The rows below give T cell receptor beta chains drawn from one sample of a study of shared clonotypes between healthy human individuals. Generated by immunoSEQ multiplex PCR, the TCRdb table keeps only in-frame clones and is missing some. The sample contains just over 2,000,000 clones, less than 95% of which appear only once. Sequencing used naive CD8+ T cells sorted from blood. The receptors were sampled from a young man in good health. Both conserved end residues are part of each CDR3. Each record gives: D gene, V gene, J gene, clone size, CDR3 protein, CDR3 DNA. The D gene is left open where the match is weak. Only part of the rows carry a size: once, few, many, or a class if the clone is expanded.

TRBD2	TRBV6-5	TRBJ2-2	NA	CASTILAGNTGELFF	TGTGCCAGCACGATACTAGCGGGAAACACCGGGGAGCTGTTTTTT
NA	TRBV29-1	TRBJ1-4	once	CSAGPGKEDEKLFF	TGCAGCGCTGGCCCGGGGAAAGAGGATGAAAAACTGTTTTTT
NA	TRBV4-1	TRBJ2-7	NA	CASSQDWQGPYEQYF	TGCGCCAGCAGCCAAGATTGGCAGGGGCCCTACGAGCAGTACTTC
TRBD2	TRBV5-6	TRBJ2-1	NA	CASSPSGGEQFF	TGTGCCAGCAGCCCTAGCGGGGGTGAGCAGTTCTTC
NA	TRBV6-1	TRBJ1-2	NA	CASSEGKNYLTGYTF	TGTGCCAGCAGTGAAGGGAAGAATTATCTGACTGGCTACACCTTC
NA	TRBV29-1	TRBJ2-5	NA	CSVDSQNAFQETQYF	TGCAGCGTTGACTCTCAGAACGCCTTCCAAGAGACCCAGTACTTC
NA	TRBV29-1	TRBJ2-7	NA	CSVDEGIGYEQYF	TGCAGCGTTGATGAGGGGATAGGCTACGAGCAGTACTTC
TRBD2	TRBV9	TRBJ2-1	NA	CASSGGLAESSYNEQFF	TGTGCCAGCAGCGGGGGACTAGCGGAAAGCTCCTACAATGAGCAGTTCTTC
NA	TRBV7-9	TRBJ2-7	once	CASSSAANYEQYF	TGTGCCAGCAGCTCCGCCGCGAACTACGAGCAGTACTTC
NA	TRBV6-1	TRBJ2-2	NA	CASKGERRTGELFF	TGTGCCAGCAAGGGGGAAAGACGAACCGGGGAGCTGTTTTTT
TRBD2	TRBV5-6	TRBJ2-1	NA	CASSLEFASGSNEQFF	TGTGCCAGCAGCTTGGAGTTCGCTAGCGGGAGTAATGAGCAGTTCTTC
NA	TRBV27	TRBJ2-3	NA	CASSLSVLGVDTQYF	TGTGCCAGCAGTTTATCGGTACTTGGAGTGGATACGCAGTATTTT
NA	TRBV7-8	TRBJ2-7	NA	CASSLEGHSYEQYF	TGTGCCAGCAGCTTAGAGGGACACTCCTACGAGCAGTACTTC
NA	TRBV4-1	TRBJ2-2	NA	CASSQGTGNTGELFF	TGCGCCAGCAGCCAGGGGACTGGCAACACCGGGGAGCTGTTTTTT
NA	TRBV6-5	TRBJ1-6	NA	CASSYSGGGNSPLHF	TGTGCCAGCAGTTACAGCGGGGGTGGAAATTCACCCCTCCACTTT
TRBD1	TRBV9	TRBJ2-3	NA	CASSPQGVSSTDTQYF	TGTGCCAGCAGCCCGCAGGGGGTTTCTAGCACAGATACGCAGTATTTT
TRBD1	TRBV10-3	TRBJ2-7	NA	CATMPPGQSYEQYF	TGTGCCACCATGCCGCCGGGACAGTCCTACGAGCAGTACTTC
NA	TRBV6-6	TRBJ1-1	NA	CASSEAVGPEAFF	TGTGCCAGCAGCGAGGCCGTGGGCCCTGAAGCTTTCTTT
NA	TRBV5-1	TRBJ1-1	NA	CASSPGGDTEAFF	TGCGCCAGCAGCCCCGGGGGGGACACTGAAGCTTTCTTT
TRBD2	TRBV4-3	TRBJ2-3	NA	CASSQGLAGNTDTQYF	TGCGCCAGCAGCCAGGGCCTAGCGGGGAACACAGATACGCAGTATTTT
NA	TRBV5-8	TRBJ1-1	NA	CASSPWTEMNTEAFF	TGTGCCAGCAGCCCCTGGACAGAAATGAACACTGAAGCTTTCTTT
NA	TRBV9	TRBJ1-1	NA	CASSLMGGSTEAFF	TGTGCCAGCAGCCTAATGGGGGGGTCGACTGAAGCTTTCTTT
NA	TRBV7-9	TRBJ2-7	NA	CASSLGTGLIYEQYF	TGTGCCAGCAGCTTAGGCACCGGCCTCATTTACGAGCAGTACTTC
TRBD1	TRBV5-6	TRBJ1-1	NA	CASSLWGQGNTEAFF	TGTGCCAGCAGCTTATGGGGACAGGGGAACACTGAAGCTTTCTTT